This T cell receptor beta chain was retrieved from a study of T cell changes during pregnancy in multiple sclerosis. Produced via immunoSEQ multiplex PCR; TCRdb's table is partial and in-frame only. This sample has some 85,000 clones, with around 93% found just once. Sequencing used peripheral blood, obtained in the second trimester of pregnancy. The sequence was collected from a female donor in good health, enrolled as a control in a pregnancy study.

Written as DNA, the CDR3 is TGTGCCAGCAGCTCACCCGGGGGAAGGGCTGAAGCTTTCTTT. This codes for CASSSPGGRAEAFF. The chain recombines TRBV27 with TRBJ1-1; TRBD1 might be the D (5 bases). The V and J ends lost 6 bases and 6 bases respectively, with 17 bases between them. Germline V gene sequence: CDR1 MNHEY, CDR2 SMNVEV (reference sequence). The CDR3 runs 14 residues.